Listed below are T cell receptor beta chains from one sample, sequenced in a study of T cells in Graves' hyperthyroidism and ophthalmopathy. TCRdb reprocessed the multiplex PCR reads via MiXCR and lists one record per CDR3 protein. This repertoire shows about 700,000 distinct CDR3 sequences, 12% to 15% found once; its top ten account for about 10%. Sequencing was carried out using blood. The origin of the receptors is a woman younger than 30 with Graves' hyperthyroidism. CDR3s include the opening cysteine and the closing phenylalanine or tryptophan. A D gene is named only where the DNA matches it firmly. For some rows the clone size is stated as once, few or many, or as a class when expanded; others skip it.

>few|TRBJ1-6|TRBD1|TRBV6-1
CASYSPGQGNSPLHF
TGTGCCAGCTATTCCCCGGGACAGGGGAACTCACCCCTCCACTTT
>few|TRBJ1-6|NA|TRBV14
CASSQGLSRSSPLHF
TGTGCCAGCAGCCAAGGGCTCAGTAGGAGTTCACCCCTCCACTTT
>many|TRBJ2-1|TRBD1|TRBV20-1
CSARTGADEQFF
TGCAGTGCTCGGACAGGGGCCGATGAGCAGTTCTTC
>NA|TRBJ2-2|NA|TRBV5-5
CASSSARQNTGKLFF
TGTGCCAGCAGCTCGGCCAGGCAGAACACCGGGAAGCTGTTTTTT
>many|TRBJ2-2|NA|TRBV12-3/TRBV12-4
CASSLRQGMTGELFF
TGTGCCAGCAGTTTACGGCAGGGGATGACCGGGGAGCTGTTTTTT
>many|TRBJ2-7|NA|TRBV11-2
CASSLIALYEQYF
TGTGCCAGCAGCTTAATTGCCCTCTACGAGCAGTACTTC
>many|TRBJ2-1|NA|TRBV6-1
CASRSQGYNEQFF
TGTGCCAGCAGATCCCAGGGCTACAATGAGCAGTTCTTC
>many|TRBJ2-3|NA|TRBV7-9
CASSPSSGPRDTQYF
TGTGCCAGCAGCCCCTCAAGCGGTCCTAGGGATACGCAGTATTTT
>NA|TRBJ2-2|NA|TRBV7-9
CASSTYHTGELFF
TGTGCCAGCAGCACTTACCACACCGGGGAGCTGTTTTTT
>NA|TRBJ2-3|NA|TRBV28
CASSLGLISTDTQYF
TGTGCCAGCAGTTTGGGACTCATTAGCACAGATACGCAGTATTTT
>many|TRBJ2-7|TRBD2|TRBV6-2/TRBV6-3
CASTDPGLAVYEQYF
TGTGCCAGCACCGACCCGGGACTAGCGGTTTACGAGCAGTACTTC
>few|TRBJ1-6|TRBD1|TRBV27
CASSLAGGLSNSPLHF
TGTGCCAGCAGTTTGGCAGGGGGACTTTCTAATTCACCCCTCCACTTT
>NA|TRBJ2-3|TRBD2|TRBV10-3
CAISELTAGLAATDTQYF
TGTGCCATCAGTGAGCTTACCGCGGGACTAGCGGCCACAGATACGCAGTATTTT
>few|TRBJ2-2|NA|TRBV24-1
CATSHRSNTGELFF
TGTGCCACCAGTCACAGATCGAACACCGGGGAGCTGTTTTTT
>many|TRBJ1-1|TRBD1|TRBV2
CASRDRAIDTEAFF
TGTGCCAGCAGGGACAGGGCGATAGACACTGAAGCTTTCTTT
>NA|TRBJ2-5|TRBD2|TRBV7-8
CASSQTSGRKYF
TGTGCCAGCAGCCAGACTAGCGGGAGGAAGTACTTC
>NA|TRBJ1-4|NA|TRBV7-2
CASSRERATNEKLFF
TGTGCCAGCAGCCGTGAGCGCGCAACTAATGAAAAACTGTTTTTT
>many|TRBJ2-7|NA|TRBV7-9
CASSPPSGLGEQYF
TGTGCCAGCAGCCCCCCCAGTGGCCTAGGCGAGCAGTACTTC
>many|TRBJ2-6|NA|TRBV28
CASREDAGRRGANVLTF
TGTGCCAGCAGGGAGGATGCAGGGAGGCGTGGGGCCAACGTCCTGACTTTC
>many|TRBJ2-1|TRBD2|TRBV7-3
CASSKSRGGYNEQFF
TGTGCCAGCAGCAAGTCGAGGGGAGGGTACAATGAGCAGTTCTTC
>NA|TRBJ1-5|NA|TRBV7-9
CASSPAAQPQHF
TGTGCCAGCAGCCCCGCCGCTCAGCCCCAGCATTTT
>many|TRBJ2-1|NA|TRBV13
CASSERGWSYNEQFF
TGTGCCAGCAGCGAAAGGGGTTGGTCCTACAATGAGCAGTTCTTC
>few|TRBJ2-6|NA|TRBV6-1
CASSDGRAGANVLTF
TGTGCCAGCAGTGATGGGCGGGCTGGGGCCAACGTCCTGACTTTC
>many|TRBJ1-2|NA|TRBV2
CASSANSGLTLGASGYTF
TGTGCCAGCAGCGCTAACTCGGGCCTTACCCTTGGGGCCTCTGGCTACACCTTC
>many|TRBJ1-2|NA|TRBV7-9
CASSSDSNYGYTF
TGTGCCAGCAGCTCGGACAGCAACTATGGCTACACCTTC
>NA|TRBJ2-1|NA|TRBV3-1
CASSLGSLGGEQFF
TGTGCCAGCAGCCTAGGGTCCTTGGGGGGTGAGCAGTTCTTC
>NA|TRBJ2-7|TRBD2|TRBV10-3
CAIRGLAGGSYEQYF
TGTGCCATCAGAGGACTAGCGGGAGGATCCTACGAGCAGTACTTC
>NA|TRBJ1-6|NA|TRBV7-2
CASSSGWRNNSPLHF
TGTGCCAGCAGCTCCGGTTGGAGGAATAATTCACCCCTCCACTTT
>few|TRBJ2-3|TRBD2|TRBV6-5
CASSSRLAGSGDTQYF
TGTGCCAGCAGTTCTCGACTAGCGGGATCAGGAGATACGCAGTATTTT
>many|TRBJ2-1|TRBD2|TRBV20-1
CSAMGLAVNEQFF
TGCAGTGCTATGGGACTAGCGGTTAATGAGCAGTTCTTC
>NA|TRBJ1-1|NA|TRBV6-2/TRBV6-3
CASQPPNTEAFF
TGTGCCAGCCAGCCTCCCAACACTGAAGCTTTCTTT